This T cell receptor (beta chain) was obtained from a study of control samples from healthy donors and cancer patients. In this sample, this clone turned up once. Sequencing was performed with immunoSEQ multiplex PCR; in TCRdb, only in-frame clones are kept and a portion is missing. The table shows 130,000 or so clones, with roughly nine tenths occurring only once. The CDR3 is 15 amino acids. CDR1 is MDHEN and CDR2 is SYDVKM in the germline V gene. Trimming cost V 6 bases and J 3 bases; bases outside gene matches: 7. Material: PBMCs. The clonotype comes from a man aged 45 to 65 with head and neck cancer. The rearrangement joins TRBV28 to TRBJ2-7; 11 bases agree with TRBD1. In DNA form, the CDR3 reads TGTGCCAGCAGCCAAGGGACAGGGGGTGACTACGAGCAGTACTTC. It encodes CASSQGTGGDYEQYF.